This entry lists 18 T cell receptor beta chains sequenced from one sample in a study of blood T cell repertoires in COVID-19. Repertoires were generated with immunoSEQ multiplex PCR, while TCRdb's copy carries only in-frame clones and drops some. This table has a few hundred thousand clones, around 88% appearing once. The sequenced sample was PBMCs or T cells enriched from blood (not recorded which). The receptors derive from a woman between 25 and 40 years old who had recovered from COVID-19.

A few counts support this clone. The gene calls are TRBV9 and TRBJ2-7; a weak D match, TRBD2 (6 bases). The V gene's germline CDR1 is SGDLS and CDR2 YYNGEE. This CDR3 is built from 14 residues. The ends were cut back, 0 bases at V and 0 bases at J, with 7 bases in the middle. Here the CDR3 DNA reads TGTGCCAGCAGCGTAGGTAGCGGCTCCTACGAGCAGTACTTC. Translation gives CASSVGSGSYEQYF.

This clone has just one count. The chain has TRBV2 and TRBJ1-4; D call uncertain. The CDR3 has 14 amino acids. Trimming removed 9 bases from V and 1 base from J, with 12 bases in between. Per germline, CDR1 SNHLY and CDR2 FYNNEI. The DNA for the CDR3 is TGTGCCAGTACGGGAGACGGAACTAATGAAAAACTGTTTTTT. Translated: CASTGDGTNEKLFF.

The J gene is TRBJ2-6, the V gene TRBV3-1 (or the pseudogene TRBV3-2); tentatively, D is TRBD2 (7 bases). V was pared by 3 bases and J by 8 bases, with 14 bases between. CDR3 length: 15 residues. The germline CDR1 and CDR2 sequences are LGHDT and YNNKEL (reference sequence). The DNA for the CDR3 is TGTGCCAGCAGCCAGGGGGGGCAGGGAACCAACGTCCTGACTTTC. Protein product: CASSQGGQGTNVLTF.

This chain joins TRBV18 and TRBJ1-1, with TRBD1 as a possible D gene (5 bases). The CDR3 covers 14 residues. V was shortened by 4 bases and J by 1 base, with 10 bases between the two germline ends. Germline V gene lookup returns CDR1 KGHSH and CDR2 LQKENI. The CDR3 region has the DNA TGTGCCAGCTCACAATACGGGGGGAACACTGAAGCTTTCTTT. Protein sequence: CASSQYGGNTEAFF.

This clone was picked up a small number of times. In DNA form, the CDR3 reads TGTGCCAGCAGTTCATGGCTAGCAGGGGTCCTGAACACTGAAGCTTTCTTT. This translates into CASSSWLAGVLNTEAFF. The rearrangement joins TRBV28 to TRBJ1-1, with D maybe TRBD1 (6 bases). V was shortened by 4 bases and J by 0 bases, with 18 bases between the two germline ends. From germline, CDR1 is MDHEN and CDR2 SYDVKM. The CDR3 is 17 amino acids.

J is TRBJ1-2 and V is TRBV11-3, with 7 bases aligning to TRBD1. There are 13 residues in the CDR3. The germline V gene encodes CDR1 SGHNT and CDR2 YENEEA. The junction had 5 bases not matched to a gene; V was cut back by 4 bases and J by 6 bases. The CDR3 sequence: CASSSTTGNGYTF. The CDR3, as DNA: TGTGCCAGCAGCTCCACGACAGGGAATGGCTACACCTTC.

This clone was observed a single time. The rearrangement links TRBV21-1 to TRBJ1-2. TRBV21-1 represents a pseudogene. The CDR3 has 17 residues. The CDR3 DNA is TGTGCCAGCAGCAAAGTTTGGGGGGTCATAATATGGTATGGCTACACCTTC. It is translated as CASSKVWGVIIWYGYTF.

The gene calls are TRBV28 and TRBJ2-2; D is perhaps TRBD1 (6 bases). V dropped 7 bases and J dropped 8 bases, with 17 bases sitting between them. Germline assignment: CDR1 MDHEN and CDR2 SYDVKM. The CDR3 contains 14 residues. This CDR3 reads CASMKGGSTGELFF. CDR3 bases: TGTGCCAGCATGAAAGGGGGTTCAACTGGGGAGCTGTTTTTT.

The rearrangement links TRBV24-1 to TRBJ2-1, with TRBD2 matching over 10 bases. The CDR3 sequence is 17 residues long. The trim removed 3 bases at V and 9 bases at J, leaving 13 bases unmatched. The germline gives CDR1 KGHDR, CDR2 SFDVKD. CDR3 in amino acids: CATSDPPLAGVSSEQFF. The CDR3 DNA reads TGTGCCACCAGTGATCCACCCCTAGCGGGAGTTTCAAGTGAGCAGTTCTTC.

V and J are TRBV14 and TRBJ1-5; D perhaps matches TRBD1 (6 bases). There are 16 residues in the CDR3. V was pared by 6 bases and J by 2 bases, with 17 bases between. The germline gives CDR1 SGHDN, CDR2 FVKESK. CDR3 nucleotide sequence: TGTGCCAGCAGACTTGCAGGGGAGCAGGGCAATCAGCCCCAGCATTTT. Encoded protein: CASRLAGEQGNQPQHF.

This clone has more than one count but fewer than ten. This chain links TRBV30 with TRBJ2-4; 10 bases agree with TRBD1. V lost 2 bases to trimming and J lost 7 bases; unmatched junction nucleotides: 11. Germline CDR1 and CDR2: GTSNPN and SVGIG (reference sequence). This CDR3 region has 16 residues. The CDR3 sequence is CAWSRSTGGFWNIQYF. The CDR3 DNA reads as TGTGCCTGGAGTCGTTCGACAGGGGGCTTTTGGAACATTCAGTACTTC. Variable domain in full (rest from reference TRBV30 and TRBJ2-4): SQTIHQWPATLVQPVGSPLSLECTVEGTSNPNLYWYRQAAGRGLQLLFYSVGIGQISSEVPQNLSASRPQDRQFILSSKKLLLSDSGFYLCAWSRSTGGFWNIQYFGAGTRLSVL.

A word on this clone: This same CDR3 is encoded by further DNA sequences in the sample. DNA of the CDR3: TGTGCCAGCAGCCCCGACAGTAACTATGGCTACACCTTC. It specifies CASSPDSNYGYTF. The gene calls are TRBV7-9 and TRBJ1-2; possible D gene TRBD1, 5 bases. The CDR3 is made up of 13 amino acids. The ends were cut back, 5 bases at V and 1 base at J, with 8 bases in the middle. Germline lookup yields CDR1 SEHNR and CDR2 FQNEAQ (reference sequence).

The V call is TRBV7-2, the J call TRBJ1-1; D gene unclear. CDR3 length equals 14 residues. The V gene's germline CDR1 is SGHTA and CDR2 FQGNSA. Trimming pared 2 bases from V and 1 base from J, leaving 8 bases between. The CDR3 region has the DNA TGTGCCAGCAGCTTAATGGCAACGAACACTGAAGCTTTCTTT. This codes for CASSLMATNTEAFF. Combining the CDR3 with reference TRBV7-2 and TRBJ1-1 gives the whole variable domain GAGVSQSPSNKVTEKGKDVELRCDPISGHTALYWYRQSLGQGLEFLIYFQGNSAPDKSGLPSDRFSAERTGGSVSTLTIQRTQQEDSAVYLCASSLMATNTEAFFGQGTRLTVV.

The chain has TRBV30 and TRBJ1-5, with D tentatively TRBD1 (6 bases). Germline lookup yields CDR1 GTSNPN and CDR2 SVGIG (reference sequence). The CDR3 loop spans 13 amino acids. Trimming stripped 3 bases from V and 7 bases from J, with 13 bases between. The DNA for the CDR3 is TGTGCCTGGAGCAACGCAGGGGACCAGCCCCAGCATTTT. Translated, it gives CAWSNAGDQPQHF.

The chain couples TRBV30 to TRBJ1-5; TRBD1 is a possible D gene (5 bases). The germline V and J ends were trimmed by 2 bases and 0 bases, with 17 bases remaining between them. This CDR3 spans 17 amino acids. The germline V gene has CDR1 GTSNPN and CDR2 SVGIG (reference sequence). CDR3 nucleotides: TGTGCCTGGAGTAGTAAAAGTGGCAGGGCTAGCAATCAGCCCCAGCATTTT. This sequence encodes CAWSSKSGRASNQPQHF.

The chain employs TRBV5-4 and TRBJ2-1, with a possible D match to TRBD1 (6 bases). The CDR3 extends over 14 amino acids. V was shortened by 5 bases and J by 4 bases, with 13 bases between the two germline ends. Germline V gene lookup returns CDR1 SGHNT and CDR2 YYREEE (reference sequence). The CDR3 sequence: CASRIADRYNEQFF. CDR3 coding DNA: TGTGCCAGCAGAATTGCGGACAGATACAATGAGCAGTTCTTC.

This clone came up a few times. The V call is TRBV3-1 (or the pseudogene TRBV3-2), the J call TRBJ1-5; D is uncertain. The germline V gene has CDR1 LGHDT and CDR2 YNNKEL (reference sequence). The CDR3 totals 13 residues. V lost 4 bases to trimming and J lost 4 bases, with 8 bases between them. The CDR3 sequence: CASSRTQNQPQHF. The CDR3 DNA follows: TGTGCCAGCAGCCGGACTCAAAATCAGCCCCAGCATTTT.

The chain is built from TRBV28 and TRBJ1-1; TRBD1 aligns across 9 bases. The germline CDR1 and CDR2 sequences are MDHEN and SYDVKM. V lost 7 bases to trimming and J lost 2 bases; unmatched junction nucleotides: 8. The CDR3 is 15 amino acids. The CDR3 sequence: CASKDRGGGNTEAFF. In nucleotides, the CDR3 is TGTGCCAGCAAGGACAGGGGCGGAGGAAACACTGAAGCTTTCTTT.